The 30 T cell receptor beta chains in this list originate from one sample, sequenced in a study of regulatory T cells in long-lasting Graves disease. Libraries of TCR beta came from iRepertoire HTBI primers plus Arm-PCR of CDR3 regions. From the multiplex PCR reads, TCRdb called clonotypes with MiXCR, one entry per CDR3 protein. The repertoire consists of roughly 360,000 distinct CDR3 sequences, with over 9.5% occurring once and the leading ten covering approximately 19%. This sample's time point: newly diagnosed GD, antithyroid drugs for less than 3 months. PBMC RNA served as the TCR library source. The same data also contributed to another study, on T cells in Graves' hyperthyroidism and ophthalmopathy.

The specimen was peripheral blood mononuclear cells (PBMCs), collected at new diagnosis, from a patient treated with antithyroid drugs. These receptors originate from a woman in her late teens or twenties with Graves disease.

This clonotype was detected many times. This chain uses TRBV14 with TRBJ1-1; no reliable D call. In germline, CDR1 is SGHDN, CDR2 FVKESK. This CDR3 has 13 residues. V lost 0 bases to trimming and J lost 7 bases, with 9 bases between them. DNA of the CDR3: TGTGCCAGCAGCCAAGATCGGCGCCGTGAAGCTTTCTTT. It yields the protein CASSQDRRREAFF.

Many counts were recorded for this clonotype. The rearrangement links TRBV7-2 to TRBJ2-5, with D uncertain. The germline gives CDR1 SGHTA, CDR2 FQGNSA. Trimming left V 2 bases short and J 5 bases short, with 9 bases between. This CDR3 contains 13 residues. DNA for the CDR3: TGTGCCAGCAGCTTACCTACAAGCGAGACCCAGTACTTC. Protein: CASSLPTSETQYF.

This clonotype was picked up many times. The V and J genes are TRBV12-5 and TRBJ2-1, with a tentative D call TRBD2 (5 bases). CDR1 LGHNT and CDR2 FRNRAP come from the germline V gene. The V and J ends lost 2 bases and 10 bases respectively, with 18 bases between them. This CDR3 contains 15 residues. As DNA, the CDR3 is TGTGCTAGTGGTTTGCGGTCGAGGGTCCTTATCGAGCAGTTCTTC. Translation: CASGLRSRVLIEQFF.

This clonotype appeared many times. This sequence joins TRBV24-1 and TRBJ2-5; 7 positions agree with TRBD2. Germline loops: CDR1 KGHDR, CDR2 SFDVKD. Unmatched junction bases numbered 18, after V lost 6 bases and J lost 3 bases. This CDR3 has 18 amino acids. CDR3 region: CATSPNPGPRSGEETQYF. In DNA, the CDR3 is TGTGCCACCAGTCCCAACCCGGGCCCCCGAAGCGGGGAAGAGACCCAGTACTTC.

This clonotype has a count of ten or more. The chain uses TRBV6-1 and TRBJ2-2; D is unresolved. In germline, CDR1 is MNHNS, CDR2 SASEGT. Deletions cut 11 bases from V and 5 bases from J, with 9 bases between. The CDR3 loop spans 11 amino acids. CDR3 protein: CAVTATGELFF. In nucleotides, the CDR3 is TGTGCCGTGACGGCTACCGGGGAGCTGTTTTTT.

This clonotype was picked up many times. This chain's CDR3 is CAVRDSANTGELFF. In DNA, the CDR3 is TGTGCCGTTCGGGACTCCGCGAACACCGGGGAGCTGTTTTTT. The genes are TRBV28 and TRBJ2-2, with D perhaps TRBD2 (6 bases). V was shortened by 11 bases and J by 0 bases, with 13 bases between the two germline ends. Germline values: CDR1 MDHEN, CDR2 SYDVKM. The CDR3 is 14 residues long.

Ten or more counts support this clonotype. The CDR3 protein is CASSPLKGGRAYEQYF. In DNA, the CDR3 is TGTGCCAGCAGCCCCCTGAAAGGCGGGAGAGCGTACGAGCAGTACTTC. This rearrangement joins TRBV5-4 to TRBJ2-7; 7 positions agree with TRBD2. This CDR3 is 16 amino acids long. Germline values: CDR1 SGHNT, CDR2 YYREEE (reference sequence). Trimming removed 4 bases from V and 4 bases from J; junction bases left unmatched: 14.

The gene calls are TRBV6-1 and TRBJ2-3, with 10 bases lining up with TRBD2. Germline values: CDR1 MNHNS, CDR2 SASEGT. V lost 7 bases to trimming and J lost 2 bases; unmatched junction nucleotides: 3. CDR3 length: 14 residues. CDR3 loop: CASKAGGYTDTQYF. The DNA of the CDR3 is TGTGCCAGCAAAGCGGGGGGGTACACAGATACGCAGTATTTT.

There are many counts of this clonotype. The chain uses TRBV6-2 or TRBV6-3 and TRBJ2-2, with a tentative D call TRBD1 (5 bases). Trimming removed 5 bases at V and 6 bases at J, with 16 bases between. Germline V gene data show CDR1 as MNHEY and CDR2 as SVGEGT. The CDR3 has 15 residues. DNA for the CDR3: TGTGCCAGCAGTGCAACCAGGGTTCGGGCCGGGGAGCTGTTTTTT. This sequence encodes CASSATRVRAGELFF.

This chain connects TRBV15 to TRBJ2-2, with D possibly being TRBD1 or TRBD2 (5 bases each). Per the germline V gene, CDR1 is LNHNV and CDR2 is YYDKDF (reference sequence). The CDR3 sequence is 17 residues long. V dropped 0 bases and J dropped 5 bases, with 16 bases sitting between them. This chain's CDR3 is CATSRDRGEARTGELFF. DNA of the CDR3: TGTGCCACCAGCAGAGATCGGGGCGAGGCGAGGACCGGGGAGCTGTTTTTT.

The table lists this clonotype with many counts. The V gene is TRBV12-3 or TRBV12-4, the J gene TRBJ1-1; D uncertain. V was shortened by 10 bases and J by 5 bases, with 17 bases between the two germline ends. The CDR3 length is 13 residues. The CDR3 loop reads CATGGRGRTEAFF. CDR3 bases: TGTGCCACTGGTGGCCGGGGTCGGACTGAAGCTTTCTTT.

This clonotype was recorded many times. The chain has TRBV20-1 and TRBJ2-5, with D maybe TRBD2 (6 bases). Germline V CDR1 and CDR2: DFQATT, SNEGSKA (reference sequence). The germline V and J ends were trimmed by 6 bases and 3 bases, with 14 bases remaining between them. The CDR3 totals 13 residues. In DNA form, the CDR3 reads TGCAGTGCCACGCGGGGAAGGGAAGAGACCCAGTACTTC. It specifies CSATRGREETQYF.

In this sample, this clonotype turned up many times. The gene calls are TRBV6-2 or TRBV6-3 and TRBJ2-7; the D gene is possibly TRBD1 (5 bases). Trimming pared 6 bases from V and 2 bases from J, leaving 17 bases between. CDR1 and CDR2 (germline): MNHEY, SVGEGT. The length of the CDR3 is 15 residues. DNA for the CDR3: TGTGCCAGCAGCCACTCCAGGGTTGGGCCCTACGAGCAGTACGTC. Translated: CASSHSRVGPYEQYV.

There are a few counts of this clonotype. This may be a read error, as it is one base from a much larger clone. J is TRBJ1-1 and V is TRBV7-2; TRBD1 is a possible D gene (6 bases). The CDR3 contains 18 residues. CDR1 and CDR2 from the germline V gene are SGHTA and FQGNSA. Here the CDR3 DNA reads TGTGCCAGCAGGACCGGACAGACCTACGCTCCTGGTAGCGCTGAAGCTTCCTTT. The encoded protein is CASRTGQTYAPGSAEASF.

The chain combines TRBV20-1 with TRBJ2-7, with TRBD2 matching 8 bases. The trim removed 4 bases at V and 7 bases at J, leaving 9 bases unmatched. The CDR3 totals 13 residues. Germline loops: CDR1 DFQATT, CDR2 SNEGSKA (reference sequence). The CDR3 nucleotides are TGCAGTGCTATTCCAGGGTCGGGGGGGGAGCAGTACTTC. This sequence encodes CSAIPGSGGEQYF.

This clonotype showed up many times. In DNA form, the CDR3 reads TGCAGTGCTATCCCGGACAGTTACGAGCAGTACTTC. Translating it yields CSAIPDSYEQYF. The rearrangement links TRBV20-1 to TRBJ2-7; tentative D call: TRBD1 (6 bases). The germline CDR1 and CDR2 sequences are DFQATT and SNEGSKA (reference sequence). The CDR3 spans 12 residues. Trimming removed 4 bases at V and 4 bases at J, with 11 bases between.

This clonotype was recorded at least ten times. The chain uses TRBV18 and TRBJ2-2; D remains unclear. CDR3 length: 17 residues. Trimming removed 3 bases at V and 6 bases at J, with 20 bases between. Germline V gene lookup returns CDR1 KGHSH and CDR2 LQKENI. The chain's CDR3 is CASSPVTSLSYPGELFF. In DNA form, the CDR3 reads TGTGCCAGCTCACCGGTGACCTCGCTTTCCTATCCCGGGGAGCTGTTTTTT. The full variable domain, rest sourced from reference TRBV18 and TRBJ2-2, is NAGVMQNPRHLVRRRGQEARLRCSPMKGHSHVYWYRQLPEEGLKFMVYLQKENIIDESGMPKERFSAEFPKEGPSILRIQQVVRGDSAAYFCASSPVTSLSYPGELFFGEGSRLTVL.

This clonotype appeared a few times. This chain connects TRBV6-1 to TRBJ1-5; TRBD1 aligns across 8 bases. Germline CDR1 MNHNS, CDR2 SASEGT. CDR3 length equals 13 residues. Trimming removed 8 bases from V and 6 bases from J; junction bases left unmatched: 6. CDR3 nucleotide sequence: TGTGCCAGCGGAGACAGGGGTCGTCAGCCCCAGCATTTT. This codes for CASGDRGRQPQHF.

This clonotype was detected ten times or more. The V call is TRBV12-3 or TRBV12-4, the J call TRBJ2-3; tentative D call: TRBD2 (6 bases). CDR3 length: 13 amino acids. Trimming stripped 1 base from V and 10 bases from J, with 12 bases between. The CDR3 loop reads CASSLGGLYSQYF. In nucleotides, the CDR3 is TGTGCCAGCAGTTTAGGGGGACTTTATTCGCAGTATTTT.

This clonotype was seen ten or more times. The rearrangement uses TRBV12-3 or TRBV12-4 and TRBJ1-5; no reliable D call. The CDR3 consists of 13 residues. Trimming left V 6 bases short and J 1 base short, with 7 bases between. DNA of the CDR3: TGTGCCAGCAGGAAAGAGAGCAATCAGCCCCAGCATTTT. This codes for CASRKESNQPQHF.

The chain employs TRBV4-3 and TRBJ2-3, with D tentatively TRBD2 (7 bases). Trimming took 0 bases from V and 7 from J, leaving 23 bases between them. CDR1 LGHNA and CDR2 YSLEER come from the germline V gene. The CDR3 is 18 amino acids. The CDR3 sequence is CASSQERGGGVMLYTQYF. The CDR3 region has the DNA TGCGCCAGCAGCCAAGAAAGAGGGGGAGGGGTGATGCTATATACGCAGTATTTT.

This clonotype was recorded at least ten times. The gene calls are TRBV2 and TRBJ1-2; D may be TRBD1 (5 bases). Trimming cost V 4 bases and J 4 bases, with 19 bases left between them. The CDR3 is 16 amino acids. The germline V gene encodes CDR1 SNHLY and CDR2 FYNNEI. The CDR3 protein is CASSARDFLGIYGYTF. The CDR3 DNA is TGTGCCAGCAGTGCCCGGGACTTCCTAGGGATCTATGGCTACACCTTC.

This clonotype was counted many times. The rearrangement links TRBV14 to TRBJ1-2; D call uncertain. Trimming shortened V by 5 bases and J by 5 bases, and 12 bases separated the two germline ends. Looked up from germline, CDR1 is SGHDN and CDR2 is FVKESK. This CDR3 has 13 residues. The CDR3 DNA is TGTGCCAGCAGCTTCGACGGACGGTATGGCTACACCTTC. Protein: CASSFDGRYGYTF.

This clonotype was picked up many times. The chain joins TRBV20-1 to TRBJ1-5; no definite D call. Per the germline V gene, CDR1 is DFQATT and CDR2 is SNEGSKA (reference sequence). Deletions cut 0 bases from V and 9 bases from J, with 15 bases between. The CDR3 contains 14 residues. CDR3 amino acids: CSAREYAGEGPQHF. The CDR3 coding sequence is TGCAGTGCTAGAGAGTACGCCGGGGAGGGGCCCCAGCATTTT.

The V gene is TRBV24-1, the J gene TRBJ2-2; D gene uncertain. The V end lost 4 bases, the J end lost 8 bases, and 10 bases lay between the germline ends. The CDR3 spans 13 residues. Germline CDR1 is KGHDR and CDR2 is SFDVKD. DNA for the CDR3: TGTGCCACCAGTGACCCTGTTGGTGGGGAGCTGTTTTTT. Amino acids: CATSDPVGGELFF.

The genes are TRBV18 and TRBJ1-3; TRBD1 is a possible D gene (5 bases). The CDR3 is 17 amino acids. From germline, CDR1 is KGHSH and CDR2 LQKENI. Trimming left V 1 base short and J 5 bases short, with 18 bases between. CDR3 sequence (DNA): TGTGCCAGCTCACCACTGACGGGGACCGGAGTCCGAAACACCATATATTTT. It encodes CASSPLTGTGVRNTIYF.

The gene calls are TRBV19 and TRBJ2-1; D possibly uses TRBD1 or TRBD2 (5 bases each). Germline V gene sequence: CDR1 LNHDA, CDR2 SQIVND (reference sequence). This CDR3 comprises 13 residues. The V gene lost 4 bases and the J gene lost 9 bases, with 13 bases spanning the gap. The CDR3 spells CASSTEGWSEQFF. Written as DNA, the CDR3 is TGTGCCAGTAGTACCGAGGGGTGGAGTGAGCAGTTCTTC.

In this sample, this clonotype turned up many times. The rearrangement joins TRBV5-1 to TRBJ1-1; D might be TRBD1 (6 bases). CDR1 is SGHRS and CDR2 is YFSETQ in the germline V gene. Trimming stripped 4 bases from V and 0 bases from J, with 13 bases between. The CDR3 runs 15 residues. CDR3: CASSPSGGLNTEAFF. The CDR3 DNA sequence: TGCGCCAGCAGCCCGAGTGGGGGGCTGAACACTGAAGCTTTCTTT.

This clonotype was counted at least ten times. The V gene is TRBV15, the J gene TRBJ1-5, with D tentatively TRBD1 (5 bases). V gave up 1 base and J gave up 4 bases, with 17 bases separating them. The CDR3 has 17 amino acids. Germline V gives CDR1 LNHNV, CDR2 YYDKDF (reference sequence). CDR3 DNA sequence: TGTGCCACCAGCAGAGCCGGCAGGGAGGTAGGGAATCAGCCCCAGCATTTT. Translated: CATSRAGREVGNQPQHF.

The chain recombines TRBV7-9 with TRBJ2-1; D unclear. CDR1 is SEHNR and CDR2 is FQNEAQ in the germline V gene (reference sequence). Trimming left V 1 base short and J 3 bases short, with 10 bases between. The CDR3 contains 15 residues. As DNA, the CDR3 is TGTGCCAGCAGCTTAGGGCCGCGAGTCTACAATGAGCAGTTCTTC. This translates into CASSLGPRVYNEQFF.